The 28 T cell receptor beta chains in this list originate from one sample, sequenced in a study of cytomegalovirus exposure and HLA in healthy donors. It was with 60 Vbeta and 13 Jbeta primers that the PCR ran. The assay was immunoSEQ multiplex PCR, and TCRdb's table has in-frame clones only and misses some. The sample contains around 110,000 clones, 82% of which appear only once. The sample consisted of PBMCs. These receptors were collected from a man aged 25-45 years in good health and CMV-seropositive.

The chain uses TRBV6-6 and TRBJ1-5, with TRBD1 as a possible D gene (6 bases). V was shortened by 2 bases and J by 2 bases, with 7 bases between the two germline ends. The CDR3 is 14 residues long. The germline V gene has CDR1 MNHNY and CDR2 SVGAGI (reference sequence). The CDR3 region has the DNA TGTGCCAGCAGTTACCCAGGGGGCAATCAGCCCCAGCATTTT. Translating gives CASSYPGGNQPQHF.

The rearrangement joins TRBV10-3 to TRBJ1-1; weak D call: TRBD1 (5 bases). This CDR3 has 15 amino acids. Trimming shortened V by 0 bases and J by 1 base, and 9 bases separated the two germline ends. Germline assignment: CDR1 ENHRY and CDR2 SYGVKD. In DNA form, the CDR3 reads TGTGCCATCAGTGAGTCGGGGACTGCGAACACTGAAGCTTTCTTT. Translating it yields CAISESGTANTEAFF.

V and J are TRBV5-4 and TRBJ2-7; D is perhaps TRBD1 (6 bases). With 5 bases removed from V and 9 bases from J, the gap between germline ends came to 21 bases. Germline values: CDR1 SGHNT, CDR2 YYREEE (reference sequence). CDR3 length: 14 residues. The CDR3 DNA follows: TGTGCCAGCAGTTCGGGACATTCTATTCCTGTGCAGTACTTC. Translating it yields CASSSGHSIPVQYF.

In this sample, this clone turned up a few times. This chain links TRBV2 with TRBJ1-5, with TRBD1 as a possible D gene (6 bases). CDR1 SNHLY and CDR2 FYNNEI come from the germline V gene. Between the trimmed V and J ends, which lost 5 bases and 0 bases, there was a span of 11 bases. CDR3 length: 15 residues. For the CDR3, the DNA is TGTGCCAGCAGTTTGCAGGGACATAGCAATCAGCCCCAGCATTTT. It specifies CASSLQGHSNQPQHF.

The V and J genes are TRBV5-4 and TRBJ1-1; 8 bases are a match to TRBD1. The CDR3 extends over 16 amino acids. The V gene end was trimmed by 4 bases and the J gene end by 7 bases; junction bases not matched to a gene: 15. The germline V gene has CDR1 SGHNT and CDR2 YYREEE (reference sequence). The CDR3 is CASSLGGQGHKGEAFF. Here the CDR3 DNA reads TGTGCCAGCAGCCTCGGTGGACAGGGACATAAAGGTGAAGCTTTCTTT.

The J gene is TRBJ1-4, the V gene TRBV4-2; maybe TRBD1 (5 bases). Per the germline V gene, CDR1 is LGHNA and CDR2 is YNFKEQ. The V end was cut by 3 bases, the J end by 7 bases, with 15 bases between. CDR3 size: 15 residues. The CDR3 loop reads CASSQSDLGGEKLFF. CDR3 DNA: TGTGCCAGCAGCCAGTCGGACTTGGGGGGTGAAAAACTGTTTTTT.

The V call is TRBV21-1, the J call TRBJ2-3; the table names TRBD2, a call not compared with the DNA. TRBV21-1 is a pseudogene locus. The CDR3 loop spans 19 amino acids. In DNA form, the CDR3 reads TGTGCCAGCAGCAAAGAGACTAGCGGGGGCCATCGGCACATTTATACGCAGTATTTT. Its translation: CASSKETSGGHRHIYTQYF.

This sequence joins TRBV27 and TRBJ1-5, with D possibly matching TRBD1 (6 bases). CDR1 MNHEY and CDR2 SMNVEV come from the germline V gene (reference sequence). The CDR3 is 15 residues long. V dropped 3 bases and J dropped 6 bases, with 15 bases sitting between them. The CDR3 sequence: CASSFYGRGGQPQHF. The CDR3 DNA reads TGTGCCAGCAGTTTCTATGGCAGGGGCGGTCAGCCCCAGCATTTT.

The chain uses TRBV15 and TRBJ2-7; perhaps TRBD2 as D (5 bases). Germline CDR1 is LNHNV and CDR2 is YYDKDF (reference sequence). This CDR3 spans 14 amino acids. V was clipped by 0 bases and J by 9 bases, with 15 bases between them. The CDR3 sequence: CATSRDHRASGQYF. For the CDR3, the DNA is TGTGCCACCAGCAGAGATCACCGTGCGAGCGGGCAGTACTTC.

The J gene is TRBJ2-5, the V gene TRBV15, with TRBD2 matching over 8 bases. Germline trimming cut 0 bases from V and 5 bases from J; bases unmatched to any gene: 8. Looked up from germline, CDR1 is LNHNV and CDR2 is YYDKDF (reference sequence). The CDR3 contains 16 residues. The CDR3 loop is CATSRDYERGFETQYF. CDR3 DNA sequence: TGTGCCACCAGCAGAGATTATGAGCGGGGGTTTGAGACCCAGTACTTC.

The chain recombines TRBV5-1 with TRBJ1-1, with no clear D. The CDR3 contains 16 residues. V shed 0 bases and J shed 1 base, with 13 bases lying between them. Germline V gene sequence: CDR1 SGHRS, CDR2 YFSETQ. CDR3 region: CASSLDFQRGNTEAFF. The CDR3 DNA is TGCGCCAGCAGCTTGGACTTTCAACGAGGGAACACTGAAGCTTTCTTT.

The CDR3 region has the DNA TGTGCCAGTGGGGGACAGTATAGCAATCAGCCCCAGCATTTT. It specifies CASGGQYSNQPQHF. The V gene is TRBV19, the J gene TRBJ1-5, with 7 bases matching TRBD1. Trimming removed 8 bases from V and 0 bases from J; junction bases left unmatched: 4. CDR1 LNHDA and CDR2 SQIVND come from the germline V gene (reference sequence). This CDR3 region has 14 residues.

This chain uses TRBV18 with TRBJ1-3; D remains ambiguous. Germline V gene lookup returns CDR1 KGHSH and CDR2 LQKENI. CDR3 size: 16 residues. Trimming took 1 base from V and 0 from J, leaving 10 bases between them. DNA for the CDR3: TGTGCCAGCTCACCACAAAATTCAGGCTCTGGAAACACCATATATTTT. Translated: CASSPQNSGSGNTIYF.

The chain couples TRBV5-1 to TRBJ2-3, with D maybe TRBD2 (7 bases). Germline V gene lookup returns CDR1 SGHRS and CDR2 YFSETQ. The CDR3 is 13 residues long. The V gene lost 4 bases and the J gene lost 2 bases, with 8 bases spanning the gap. The CDR3 sequence: CASSAGATDTQYF. As DNA, the CDR3 is TGCGCCAGCAGCGCGGGGGCCACAGATACGCAGTATTTT.

For this clone: One end of the junction is discordant with germline, which a read error may explain. The genes are TRBV5-1 and TRBJ2-4; D is perhaps TRBD2 (5 bases). The CDR3 covers 15 residues. Germline V gene data show CDR1 as SGHRS and CDR2 as YFSETQ. The CDR3 is CASSLGGLAKNSQYF. Here the CDR3 DNA reads TGCGCCAGCAGCTTGGGAGGGTTAGCCAAAAACAGTCAGTACTTC.

This chain links TRBV6-1 with TRBJ2-3; maybe TRBD2 (6 bases). CDR1 and CDR2 from the germline V gene are MNHNS and SASEGT. This CDR3 is 14 amino acids long. Deletions cut 3 bases from V and 0 bases from J, with 7 bases between. As DNA, the CDR3 is TGTGCCAGCAGTGAGGGGGGTAGCACAGATACGCAGTATTTT. This codes for CASSEGGSTDTQYF.

The rearrangement links TRBV6-4 to TRBJ1-1; 7 bases are shared with TRBD1. The V gene end was trimmed by 6 bases and the J gene end by 0 bases; junction bases not matched to a gene: 4. This CDR3 region has 14 residues. Germline CDR1 and CDR2: MRHNA and SNTAGT. The CDR3 sequence: CASRGTDMNTEAFF. The CDR3 nucleotides are TGTGCCAGCAGGGGGACAGATATGAACACTGAAGCTTTCTTT.

This clone came up a few times. CDR3 protein: CSAGTGDGEQYF. CDR3 DNA: TGCAGCGCGGGGACAGGGGATGGGGAGCAGTACTTC. This chain connects TRBV29-1 to TRBJ2-7; 10 positions agree with TRBD1. The junction had 7 bases not matched to a gene; V was cut back by 7 bases and J by 7 bases. The CDR3 length is 12 residues. Germline assignment: CDR1 SQVTM and CDR2 ANQGSEA.

The V gene is TRBV2, the J gene TRBJ1-1; 8 nucleotides agree with TRBD1. There are 14 residues in the CDR3. The junction had 6 bases not matched to a gene; V was cut back by 6 bases and J by 3 bases. The germline V gene has CDR1 SNHLY and CDR2 FYNNEI. The CDR3 DNA reads TGTGCCAGCAGGTGGACAGGGAGGCACACTGAAGCTTTCTTT. The encoded protein is CASRWTGRHTEAFF.

J is TRBJ1-5 and V is TRBV30; tentatively, D is TRBD1 (6 bases). The CDR3 has 15 residues. Germline CDR1 GTSNPN, CDR2 SVGIG (reference sequence). The V and J ends lost 1 base and 4 bases respectively, with 14 bases between them. Written as DNA, the CDR3 is TGTGCCTGGAGTGATAAACAGGGTCCTAATCAGCCCCAGCATTTT. It codes for CAWSDKQGPNQPQHF.

This clone was recorded only once. This sequence joins TRBV4-1 and TRBJ1-2, with D possibly matching TRBD1 (5 bases). V was trimmed by 4 bases and J by 6 bases, leaving 24 bases between them. Germline V CDR1 and CDR2: MGHRA, YSYEKL. This CDR3 has 17 amino acids. CDR3 DNA sequence: TGCGCCAGCAGCCCCCCTGGGGGGAGAATAGGCCCGGATGGCTACACCTTC. Amino acids: CASSPPGGRIGPDGYTF.

This clone was observed a single time. The genes are TRBV11-2 and TRBJ2-1, with unresolved D. Germline V gene data show CDR1 as SGHAT and CDR2 as FQNNGV. Trimming cost V 4 bases and J 14 bases, with 21 bases left between them. The CDR3 runs to 14 residues. In DNA, the CDR3 is TGTGCCAGCAGCTCCTCCCGGCTAGTTTCTCCTGAGTTCTTC. Translated, it gives CASSSSRLVSPEFF.

The chain recombines TRBV6-1 with TRBJ1-3; D not resolved. Trimming pared 0 bases from V and 0 bases from J, leaving 9 bases between. The CDR3 totals 16 residues. CDR1 and CDR2 (germline): MNHNS, SASEGT. In DNA, the CDR3 is TGTGCCAGCAGTGAAGCGCAAGGAGGCTCTGGAAACACCATATATTTT. Amino acids: CASSEAQGGSGNTIYF.

CDR3 nucleotide sequence: TGTGCCATCAGACCGGGACAGGGGGCCCACGAGCAGTACTTC. It codes for CAIRPGQGAHEQYF. This chain joins TRBV10-3 and TRBJ2-7, with TRBD1 matching over 12 bases. This CDR3 contains 14 residues. The trim removed 6 bases at V and 5 bases at J, leaving 5 bases unmatched. Germline V gives CDR1 ENHRY, CDR2 SYGVKD.

The gene calls are TRBV25-1 and TRBJ2-3, with D possibly being TRBD2 (6 bases). CDR1 is MGHDK and CDR2 is SYGVNS in the germline V gene. The CDR3 totals 17 residues. V was trimmed by 4 bases and J by 0 bases, leaving 17 bases between them. CDR3: CASSVSKRAVSTDTQYF. The CDR3 nucleotides read TGTGCCAGCAGTGTCTCTAAGCGGGCGGTGAGCACAGATACGCAGTATTTT.

The V call is TRBV19, the J call TRBJ1-1; D is unclear. Deletions cut 5 bases from V and 4 bases from J, with 8 bases between. From germline, CDR1 is LNHDA and CDR2 SQIVND (reference sequence). CDR3 size: 12 residues. The CDR3 region has the DNA TGTGCCAGTAGTCTCTTCCCCACTGAAGCTTTCTTT. It encodes CASSLFPTEAFF.

The J gene is TRBJ2-3, the V gene TRBV5-1; 9 nucleotides line up with TRBD2. The CDR3 is made up of 14 amino acids. Germline CDR1 and CDR2: SGHRS and YFSETQ. Trimming cost V 4 bases and J 2 bases; bases outside gene matches: 2. CDR3 region: CASSVAGDTDTQYF. In nucleotides, the CDR3 is TGCGCCAGCAGCGTAGCGGGGGACACAGATACGCAGTATTTT.

This sequence joins TRBV7-2 and TRBJ2-1, with 9 bases aligning to TRBD2. Trimming removed 5 bases from V and 3 bases from J; junction bases left unmatched: 5. This CDR3 is 15 amino acids long. Germline CDR1 SGHTA, CDR2 FQGNSA. Here the CDR3 DNA reads TGTGCCAGCAGCCCGGGACTAGCCTTCTACAATGAGCAGTTCTTC. Translated, it gives CASSPGLAFYNEQFF.